Listed below are T cell receptor beta chains from one sample, sequenced in a study of OX40 agonist ivuxolimab in advanced cancers. Assay: immunoSEQ multiplex PCR; the TCRdb copy retains only in-frame clones and omits some. The data show 50,000 to 60,000 clones, with about 83% seen just once and 4% to 5% held by the top ten. This sample comprised CD4+ or CD8+ T cells sorted from blood, obtained in a trial of the OX40 agonist ivuxolimab. The origin of the receptors is an adult with an advanced solid tumor such as melanoma, head and neck, liver or kidney cancer. Each CDR3 is given without its conserved first and last residue. Each record gives: J gene, V gene, CDR3 protein.

j_gene: TRBJ2-5; v_gene: TRBV7-9; CDR3aa: ASSLARGGRQETQY
j_gene: TRBJ2-5; v_gene: TRBV2; CDR3aa: ASSAERGETQY
j_gene: TRBJ2-7; v_gene: TRBV6-5; CDR3aa: ASSYSTGFLEQY
j_gene: TRBJ2-5; v_gene: TRBV2; CDR3aa: ASSWLAGGQETQY
j_gene: TRBJ2-3; v_gene: TRBV18; CDR3aa: ASSSSGSSTDTQY
j_gene: TRBJ2-4; v_gene: TRBV7-2; CDR3aa: ASSQRGRGKNIQY
j_gene: TRBJ2-6; v_gene: TRBV28; CDR3aa: ASSGSGQFFSGANVLT
j_gene: TRBJ1-1; v_gene: TRBV10-3; CDR3aa: AISESIGGGEDTEAF
j_gene: TRBJ1-5; v_gene: TRBV19; CDR3aa: ASTDRGDQPQH
j_gene: TRBJ1-1; v_gene: TRBV4-1; CDR3aa: ASRTTANTEAF
j_gene: TRBJ1-1; v_gene: TRBV13; CDR3aa: ASSPWTNVRTEAF
j_gene: TRBJ2-5; v_gene: TRBV5-4; CDR3aa: ASSRTSGGQETQY
j_gene: TRBJ1-5; v_gene: TRBV2; CDR3aa: ASSELGADSNQPQH
j_gene: TRBJ1-2; v_gene: TRBV25-1; CDR3aa: ASSELVGTEYGYT
j_gene: TRBJ1-5; v_gene: TRBV28; CDR3aa: ASRSSNQPQH
j_gene: TRBJ1-3; v_gene: TRBV7-2; CDR3aa: ASSPGGLRSGNTIY
j_gene: TRBJ1-2; v_gene: TRBV7-8; CDR3aa: ASAGASYGYT
j_gene: TRBJ1-5; v_gene: TRBV28; CDR3aa: ASSSSDQFQAQH
j_gene: TRBJ2-1; v_gene: TRBV13; CDR3aa: ASSLRLAGTGGDEQF
j_gene: TRBJ2-5; v_gene: TRBV6-1; CDR3aa: ASKRDRQYQETQY
j_gene: TRBJ2-3; v_gene: TRBV29-1; CDR3aa: SVTTSGTDTQY
j_gene: TRBJ1-6; v_gene: TRBV2; CDR3aa: ASSERQGGNSPLH
j_gene: TRBJ1-2; v_gene: TRBV6-6; CDR3aa: ASSLGTGRSGGGYT
j_gene: TRBJ2-1; v_gene: TRBV5-1; CDR3aa: ASSLLGEAVNRENEQF
j_gene: TRBJ2-7; v_gene: TRBV2; CDR3aa: ASSEGAPTYEQY
j_gene: TRBJ2-3; v_gene: TRBV7-6; CDR3aa: ASSVRGTDTQY
j_gene: TRBJ1-1; v_gene: TRBV7-2; CDR3aa: ASSLQRWGSEAF
j_gene: TRBJ2-3; v_gene: TRBV6-1; CDR3aa: ASSARGGSSTDTQY